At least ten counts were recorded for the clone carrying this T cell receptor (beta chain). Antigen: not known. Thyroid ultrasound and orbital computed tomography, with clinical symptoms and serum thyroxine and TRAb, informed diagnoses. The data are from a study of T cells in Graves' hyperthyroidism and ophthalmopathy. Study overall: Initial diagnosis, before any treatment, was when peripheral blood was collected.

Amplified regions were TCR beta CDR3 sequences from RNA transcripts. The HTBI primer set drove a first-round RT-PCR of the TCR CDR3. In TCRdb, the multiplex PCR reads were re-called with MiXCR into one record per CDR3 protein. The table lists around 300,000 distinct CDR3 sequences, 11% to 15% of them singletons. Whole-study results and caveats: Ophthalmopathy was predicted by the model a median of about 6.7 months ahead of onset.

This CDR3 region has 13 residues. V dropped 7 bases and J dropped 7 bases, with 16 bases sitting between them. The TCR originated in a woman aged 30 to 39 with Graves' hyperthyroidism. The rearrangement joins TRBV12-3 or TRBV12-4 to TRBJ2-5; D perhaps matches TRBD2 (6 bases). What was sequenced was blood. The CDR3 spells CASTRRDPGTQYF. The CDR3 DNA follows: TGTGCCAGCACCAGGCGGGACCCTGGGACCCAGTACTTC.